Each of the 15 T cell receptor beta chains below was sequenced from the same sample in a study of long-term antiretroviral therapy in people with HIV. Runs used v3.0 of the immunoSEQ assay and were done at survey level. TCRdb keeps only in-frame clones here, not all; method: immunoSEQ multiplex PCR. The sample has around 25,000 clones; around 84% are singletons. The sequences come from unsorted PBMCs, collected 4.4 years after starting antiretroviral therapy. The receptor set was obtained from a young man with HIV.

This clone appeared once. The chain is built from TRBV5-5 and TRBJ2-1; maybe TRBD2 (6 bases). The CDR3 length is 15 residues. Germline values: CDR1 SGHKS, CDR2 YYEKEE (reference sequence). The V gene lost 0 bases and the J gene lost 4 bases, with 11 bases spanning the gap. CDR3 in amino acids: CASSLEGRIYNEQFF. The DNA of the CDR3 is TGTGCCAGCAGCTTGGAGGGGAGGATTTACAATGAGCAGTTCTTC.

This sequence joins TRBV10-2 and TRBJ1-5; 11 nucleotides match TRBD1. Germline CDR1 is WSHSY and CDR2 is SAAADI. The CDR3 runs to 14 residues. The J segment lost 4 bases and the V segment lost 6 bases, leaving 2 bases of the junction unmatched. The CDR3 coding sequence is TGCGCCAGCAGGGACAGGGGGCCGAATCAGCCCCAGCATTTT. As protein: CASRDRGPNQPQHF.

This clone was counted only a few times. This chain joins TRBV19 and TRBJ2-7; 7 bases match TRBD1. CDR1 is LNHDA, CDR2 SQIVND, per germline (reference sequence). The junction had 4 bases not matched to a gene; V was cut back by 5 bases and J by 3 bases. The CDR3 has 13 residues. The CDR3 DNA reads TGTGCCAGTAGTTGGGGACAGAGCTACGAGCAGTACTTC. Translation: CASSWGQSYEQYF.

This chain uses TRBV12-5 with TRBJ2-6, with D unresolved. Germline V lookup: CDR1 LGHNT, CDR2 FRNRAP. Trimming left V 6 bases short and J 0 bases short, with 12 bases between. This CDR3 is 16 amino acids long. DNA for the CDR3: TGTGCTAGTGGACCTGGACGTAGCTCTGGGGCCAACGTCCTGACTTTC. Protein product: CASGPGRSSGANVLTF.

CDR3 sequence (DNA): TGTGCCAGCAGCGCTAGAGGTCAGGTAACGTACGAGCAGTACTTC. Its protein product is CASSARGQVTYEQYF. The chain carries TRBV9 and TRBJ2-7; D gene unclear. V was trimmed by 3 bases and J by 4 bases, leaving 17 bases between them. This CDR3 spans 15 amino acids. Germline V gives CDR1 SGDLS, CDR2 YYNGEE.

This clone has a handful of counts. The CDR3 is CASSSGIGQPQHF. CDR3 sequence (DNA): TGTGCCAGCAGTTCGGGAATCGGTCAGCCCCAGCATTTT. This chain joins TRBV27 and TRBJ1-5; D is undetermined. Between the trimmed V and J ends, which lost 4 bases and 6 bases, there was a span of 10 bases. The CDR3 contains 13 residues. Germline V lookup: CDR1 MNHEY, CDR2 SMNVEV (reference sequence).

The rearrangement links TRBV18 to TRBJ2-2; D remains unclear. The CDR3 contains 16 residues. V shed 4 bases and J shed 0 bases, with 12 bases lying between them. The germline V gene encodes CDR1 KGHSH and CDR2 LQKENI. DNA for the CDR3: TGTGCCAGCTCACTGGAGTTCGTCCCGAACACCGGGGAGCTGTTTTTT. It yields the protein CASSLEFVPNTGELFF.

The genes are TRBV6-1 and TRBJ1-5; TRBD1 matches at 9 bases. V was clipped by 4 bases and J by 3 bases; unmatched bases: 4. The CDR3 has 15 residues. Germline CDR1 and CDR2: MNHNS and SASEGT. The CDR3 spells CASSAGQGINQPQHF. In DNA, the CDR3 is TGTGCCAGCAGTGCGGGACAGGGTATCAATCAGCCCCAGCATTTT.

This chain joins TRBV5-1 and TRBJ1-2, with D hard to call. The CDR3 is 12 residues long. The V end lost 0 bases, the J end lost 7 bases, and 7 bases lay between the germline ends. The germline V gene has CDR1 SGHRS and CDR2 YFSETQ. The CDR3 spells CASSLEGSGYTF. CDR3 sequence (DNA): TGCGCCAGCAGCTTGGAGGGCTCTGGCTACACCTTC.

The rearrangement links TRBV6-5 to TRBJ2-7, with 8 bases fitting TRBD2. V dropped 0 bases and J dropped 3; count of bases not matched to a gene: 4. Germline CDR1 is MNHEY and CDR2 is SVGAGI. The CDR3 has 15 residues. The DNA of the CDR3 is TGTGCCAGCAGTTACTCGAGCGGGAGTAGCTACGAGCAGTACTTC. The encoded protein is CASSYSSGSSYEQYF.

This clone was detected only once. CDR3 loop: CASSLWSGTNEKLFF. CDR3 in DNA: TGTGCCAGCAGCCTTTGGAGCGGGACTAATGAAAAACTGTTTTTT. This chain connects TRBV9 to TRBJ1-4; D is unresolved. From germline, CDR1 is SGDLS and CDR2 YYNGEE. The CDR3 contains 15 residues. V was cut by 4 bases and J by 2 bases, with 12 bases left in between.

The J gene is TRBJ2-5, the V gene TRBV5-1, with 8 bases identical to TRBD2. V trimming: 5 bases; J trimming: 5 bases; junction bases outside the gene matches: 11. Germline loops: CDR1 SGHRS, CDR2 YFSETQ. This CDR3 is built from 15 residues. The CDR3 loop reads CASSFGAGGEETQYF. DNA for the CDR3: TGCGCCAGCAGTTTTGGGGCGGGAGGTGAGGAGACCCAGTACTTC.

This sequence joins TRBV9 and TRBJ1-3, with TRBD1 identical over 8 bases. The ends lost 3 bases at V and 3 bases at J; junction bases unmatched: 5. CDR1 and CDR2 from the germline V gene are SGDLS and YYNGEE. This CDR3 is 15 amino acids long. This CDR3 is CASSAVGQVGNTIYF. DNA of the CDR3: TGTGCCAGCAGCGCAGTGGGACAGGTTGGAAACACCATATATTTT. The whole variable domain, remainder taken from reference TRBV9 and TRBJ1-3, is DSGVTQTPKHLITATGQRVTLRCSPRSGDLSVYWYQQSLDQGLQFLIQYYNGEERAKGNILERFSAQQFPDLHSELNLSSLELGDSALYFCASSAVGQVGNTIYFGEGSWLTVV.

This chain uses TRBV19 with TRBJ2-3, with TRBD2 identical over 14 bases. Germline lookup yields CDR1 LNHDA and CDR2 SQIVND (reference sequence). This CDR3 region has 19 residues. V shed 5 bases, J shed 3 bases, and the junction held 13 bases outside the gene matches. Here the CDR3 DNA reads TGTGCCAGTAGTCCAGGGGGCGGACTAGCGGGAGGAGGAACAGATACGCAGTATTTT. It specifies CASSPGGGLAGGGTDTQYF.

J is TRBJ1-1 and V is TRBV20-1; maybe TRBD1 (5 bases). Germline V gene lookup returns CDR1 DFQATT and CDR2 SNEGSKA (reference sequence). The CDR3 length is 11 residues. The V end lost 5 bases, the J end lost 7 bases, and 11 bases lay between the germline ends. Here the CDR3 DNA reads TGCAGTGCTCGCACAGACAGTGAAGCTTTCTTT. Translating gives CSARTDSEAFF.